The T cell receptor (beta chain) described here comes from a study of identical twins. Broader study findings: Fewer insertions characterized abundant cord blood beta clonotypes, whereas memory repertoires showed none.

Trimming took 7 bases from V and 5 from J; bases not matched to a gene: 1. Germline V gives CDR1 SNHLY, CDR2 FYNNEI. CDR3 length equals 13 residues. TCRdb processed the 5' RACE reads anew with MiXCR; each CDR3 protein has one entry. This table has approximately 600,000 distinct CDR3 sequences, roughly 6.6% appearing once. Worth noting for this clonotype: Antigen unknown.

This sample also belongs to another study, concerning yellow fever vaccine responses in identical twins.

The sequenced material came from PBMCs. This TCR was sampled from a woman younger than 35 in good health. The gene calls are TRBV2 and TRBJ2-5; 13 nucleotides agree with TRBD2. In DNA, the CDR3 is TGTGCCAGCACGGGACTAGCGGGGGAGACCCAGTACTTC. This encodes CASTGLAGETQYF.